Listed here are 31 T cell receptor beta chains from one sample, sequenced in a study of blood T cell repertoires in COVID-19. Assay used: immunoSEQ multiplex PCR; TCRdb lists only in-frame clones, some missing. The repertoire holds roughly 100,000 clones, with about four fifths as singletons. Sample: peripheral blood. The origin of the receptors is an elderly man with COVID-19, enrolled during active disease.

This clone was seen only once. The chain links TRBV3-1 (or the pseudogene TRBV3-2) to TRBJ1-2; 8 bases fit TRBD1. Germline values: CDR1 LGHDT, CDR2 YNNKEL (reference sequence). The CDR3 runs to 15 residues. V lost 2 bases to trimming and J lost 6 bases; unmatched junction nucleotides: 8. CDR3 amino acids: CASSQRTGSLDGYTF. The DNA of the CDR3 is TGTGCCAGCAGCCAAAGGACAGGGTCCCTAGATGGCTACACCTTC.

In this sample, this clone turned up a few times. The genes are TRBV5-4 and TRBJ1-1; no reliable D call. From germline, CDR1 is SGHNT and CDR2 YYREEE (reference sequence). The CDR3 length is 14 residues. Deletions cut 0 bases from V and 3 bases from J, with 9 bases between. The CDR3 DNA sequence: TGTGCCAGCAGCTTGGCGGGTCAGCACACTGAAGCTTTCTTT. Its protein is CASSLAGQHTEAFF. Variable domain in full (rest from reference TRBV5-4 and TRBJ1-1): ETGVTQSPTHLIKTRGQQVTLRCSSQSGHNTVSWYQQALGQGPQFIFQYYREEENGRGNFPPRFSGLQFPNYSSELNVNALELDDSALYLCASSLAGQHTEAFFGQGTRLTVV.

A word on this clone: Other DNA sequences within the sample encode an identical CDR3. The rearrangement joins TRBV7-2 to TRBJ1-2; D ambiguous. Trimming left V 2 bases short and J 0 bases short, with 4 bases between. The CDR3 is 13 residues long. CDR1 is SGHTA, CDR2 FQGNSA, per germline. The CDR3 region has the DNA TGTGCCAGCAGCTTACAGGCTAACTATGGCTACACCTTC. Amino acid sequence: CASSLQANYGYTF.

CDR3 bases: TGCGCCAGCAGTAAGGGAAGACTATCCTCCTACGAGCAGTACTTC. Its translation is CASSKGRLSSYEQYF. This chain joins TRBV10-1 and TRBJ2-7; perhaps TRBD2 as D (5 bases). Germline assignment: CDR1 WNHNN and CDR2 SYGVQD (reference sequence). The V end was cut by 5 bases, the J end by 0 bases, with 14 bases between. The CDR3 is made up of 15 amino acids.

This chain links TRBV29-1 with TRBJ1-2, with D possibly TRBD1 on 6 matching bases. Germline V gene lookup returns CDR1 SQVTM and CDR2 ANQGSEA. The CDR3 runs 13 residues. Between the trimmed V and J ends, which lost 1 base and 7 bases, there was a span of 13 bases. The CDR3 DNA reads TGCAGCGTTGAAGTAGCAGGGGTCGGTGGCTACACCTTC. Translation: CSVEVAGVGGYTF.

This chain links TRBV5-1 with TRBJ2-5, with TRBD2 matching over 7 bases. This CDR3 is built from 14 residues. Per germline, CDR1 SGHRS and CDR2 YFSETQ. V trimming: 1 base; J trimming: 1 base; junction bases outside the gene matches: 1. In DNA form, the CDR3 reads TGCGCCAGCAGCTTGTGGGGGGGCCAAGAGACCCAGTACTTC. Translating it yields CASSLWGGQETQYF.

This clone has just one count. CDR3 nucleotide sequence: TGTGCCAGCAGCTTAGAGACAGGGGATGAAAAACTGTTTTTT. This codes for CASSLETGDEKLFF. The chain recombines TRBV5-4 with TRBJ1-4; 8 bases agree with TRBD1. The germline gives CDR1 SGHNT, CDR2 YYREEE (reference sequence). The CDR3 totals 14 residues. Trimming at V came to 2 bases and at J to 6 bases, leaving 3 bases not matched to a gene.

The chain links TRBV11-2 to TRBJ2-7; TRBD2 aligns across 7 bases. Losses at the gene ends were 1 base for V and 3 bases for J; bases not matched to a gene: 9. This CDR3 has 16 residues. CDR1 and CDR2 from the germline V gene are SGHAT and FQNNGV. The CDR3 reads CASSLGGGGGDYEQYF. The CDR3 bases are TGTGCCAGCAGCTTAGGGGGCGGGGGAGGCGACTACGAGCAGTACTTC.

The rearrangement joins TRBV9 to TRBJ2-1; 7 nucleotides match TRBD2. The CDR3 length is 14 residues. Per the germline V gene, CDR1 is SGDLS and CDR2 is YYNGEE. V dropped 6 bases and J dropped 7; count of bases not matched to a gene: 10. The CDR3 here is CASTREGRVNEQFF. CDR3 in DNA: TGTGCCAGCACGAGGGAGGGAAGAGTAAATGAGCAGTTCTTC.

The chain couples TRBV2 to TRBJ2-6, with TRBD2 identical over 8 bases. V shed 7 bases and J 2 bases; nucleotides not matched to a gene: 1. Germline CDR1 reads SNHLY; CDR2 reads FYNNEI. The CDR3 sequence is 14 residues long. In DNA, the CDR3 is TGTGCCAGCACGGGGGGGCCTGGGGCCAACGTCCTGACTTTC. The encoded protein is CASTGGPGANVLTF.

The chain couples TRBV5-1 to TRBJ1-1; D may be TRBD1 (6 bases). The CDR3 totals 15 residues. Germline V lookup: CDR1 SGHRS, CDR2 YFSETQ. The germline V and J ends were trimmed by 0 bases and 6 bases, with 15 bases remaining between them. In DNA form, the CDR3 reads TGCGCCAGCAGCTTGGCAGGGGTGGTTTTAGCTGAAGCTTTCTTT. Translating gives CASSLAGVVLAEAFF.

The DNA for the CDR3 is TGTGCCAGCAGACGCCCTGGACAGGGGTACGAGCAGTACTTC. This translates into CASRRPGQGYEQYF. The rearrangement uses TRBV6-5 and TRBJ2-7; 9 positions agree with TRBD1. Per germline, CDR1 MNHEY and CDR2 SVGAGI. The CDR3 totals 14 residues. The V segment lost 6 bases and the J segment 4 bases; nucleotides outside the gene matches: 7.

The chain links TRBV7-2 to TRBJ2-7; 8 bases agree with TRBD2. V was clipped by 1 base and J by 2 bases; unmatched bases: 1. This CDR3 comprises 14 residues. Germline CDR1 reads SGHTA; CDR2 reads FQGNSA. The CDR3 DNA is TGTGCCAGCAGCTTAGAAGCGGGGGCCTACGAGCAGTACTTC. Amino acid sequence: CASSLEAGAYEQYF.

The J gene is TRBJ2-5, the V gene TRBV11-3; 8 nucleotides line up with TRBD1. Germline trimming cut 5 bases from V and 4 bases from J; bases unmatched to any gene: 3. Germline V lookup: CDR1 SGHNT, CDR2 YENEEA. There are 13 residues in the CDR3. CDR3 residues: CASSPGQGETQYF. CDR3 bases: TGTGCCAGCAGCCCAGGACAGGGAGAGACCCAGTACTTC.

This chain links TRBV2 with TRBJ1-1; possible D gene TRBD1, 6 bases. The V gene lost 6 bases and the J gene lost 1 base, with 9 bases spanning the gap. Germline V gene data show CDR1 as SNHLY and CDR2 as FYNNEI. The CDR3 extends over 13 amino acids. CDR3 region: CASSSQGNTEAFF. The CDR3 bases are TGTGCCAGCAGCTCACAGGGGAACACTGAAGCTTTCTTT.

The CDR3 nucleotides are TGTGCCAGCAGTCCCGCTGGGGGCAACCATCAGCCCCAGCATTTT. It yields the protein CASSPAGGNHQPQHF. The chain has TRBV28 and TRBJ1-5; D is perhaps TRBD1 (6 bases). CDR1 and CDR2 (germline): MDHEN, SYDVKM. Trimming stripped 5 bases from V and 5 bases from J, with 16 bases between. The CDR3 loop spans 15 amino acids.

The chain joins TRBV29-1 to TRBJ2-2; maybe TRBD2 (6 bases). Trimming stripped 4 bases from V and 0 bases from J, with 15 bases between. The CDR3 runs to 16 residues. The germline V gene has CDR1 SQVTM and CDR2 ANQGSEA. CDR3 residues: CSVVGGGPANTGELFF. CDR3 sequence (DNA): TGCAGCGTTGTCGGGGGAGGCCCCGCGAACACCGGGGAGCTGTTTTTT.

CDR3 nucleotides: TGTGCCAGCAGAAAAGGACTAGCGGGGGGACAAGAGACCCAGTACTTC. Translating it yields CASRKGLAGGQETQYF. The rearrangement joins TRBV7-2 to TRBJ2-5, with 14 bases lining up with TRBD2. The germline V gene encodes CDR1 SGHTA and CDR2 FQGNSA. V lost 6 bases and J lost 2; bases outside the gene matches: 5. The CDR3 length is 16 residues.

This chain connects TRBV5-1 to TRBJ2-5, with 15 bases fitting TRBD2. In germline, CDR1 is SGHRS, CDR2 YFSETQ. This CDR3 region has 19 residues. Losses at the gene ends were 4 bases for V and 1 base for J; bases not matched to a gene: 11. The CDR3, as DNA: TGCGCCAGCAGCGCCGGACTAGCGGGGGGGAAATTTGCCCAAGAGACCCAGTACTTC. Encoded protein: CASSAGLAGGKFAQETQYF.

The rearrangement uses TRBV30 and TRBJ1-5; TRBD1 matches at 7 bases. Looked up from germline, CDR1 is GTSNPN and CDR2 is SVGIG (reference sequence). The trim removed 1 base at V and 9 bases at J, leaving 12 bases unmatched. There are 15 residues in the CDR3. In DNA, the CDR3 is TGTGCCTGGAGTGAAATAGACAGGGTCGATCGGCCCCAGCATTTT. Protein sequence: CAWSEIDRVDRPQHF. The full variable domain, in which reference TRBV30 and TRBJ1-5 provide the parts outside the CDR3, is SQTIHQWPATLVQPVGSPLSLECTVEGTSNPNLYWYRQAAGRGLQLLFYSVGIGQISSEVPQNLSASRPQDRQFILSSKKLLLSDSGFYLCAWSEIDRVDRPQHFGDGTRLSIL.

The chain uses TRBV5-8 and TRBJ1-2, with a tentative D call TRBD1 (6 bases). CDR1 is SGHTS, CDR2 YDEGEE, per germline. Trimming pared 1 base from V and 2 bases from J, leaving 9 bases between. The CDR3 runs 14 residues. The CDR3 DNA is TGTGCCAGCAGCTTGCCCAGGGGAAACTATGGCTACACCTTC. It translates to CASSLPRGNYGYTF.

The chain couples TRBV7-9 to TRBJ2-1, with 14 bases that match TRBD2. Germline values: CDR1 SEHNR, CDR2 FQNEAQ (reference sequence). V shed 1 base, J shed 6 bases, and the junction held 8 bases outside the gene matches. The CDR3 has 18 amino acids. In nucleotides, the CDR3 is TGTGCCAGCAGCTTAGGAGGGGGGACTAGCGGGAGTAGCAATGAGCAGTTCTTC. Translated, it gives CASSLGGGTSGSSNEQFF.

The count of this clone is one. This chain connects TRBV7-2 to TRBJ2-7, with D possibly TRBD2 on 7 matching bases. Trimming cost V 1 base and J 1 base, with 11 bases left between them. The CDR3 runs 15 residues. Germline V lookup: CDR1 SGHTA, CDR2 FQGNSA. CDR3 bases: TGTGCCAGCAGCTTAGACGGGGGGCAGTCCTACGAGCAGTACTTC. The encoded protein is CASSLDGGQSYEQYF.

This clone was found a few times. The chain uses TRBV27 and TRBJ2-7; 13 bases are a match to TRBD2. This CDR3 is 17 amino acids long. Looked up from germline, CDR1 is MNHEY and CDR2 is SMNVEV (reference sequence). V gave up 5 bases and J gave up 3 bases; unmatched junction bases: 10. The CDR3 sequence: CASSPGLAGASYYEQYF. The CDR3 nucleotides are TGTGCCAGCAGTCCCGGACTAGCGGGAGCGTCGTACTACGAGCAGTACTTC.

The rearrangement joins TRBV2 to TRBJ1-2; no clear D. This CDR3 spans 14 amino acids. Trimming stripped 3 bases from V and 4 bases from J, with 12 bases between. From germline, CDR1 is SNHLY and CDR2 FYNNEI. The chain's CDR3 is CASSESHGSYGYTF. For the CDR3, the DNA is TGTGCCAGCAGTGAGTCTCATGGCAGCTATGGCTACACCTTC.

This clone was observed a handful of times. This chain links TRBV6-2 or TRBV6-3 with TRBJ2-7; a weak D match, TRBD2 (6 bases). Germline loops: CDR1 MNHEY, CDR2 SVGEGT. The V gene lost 6 bases and the J gene lost 3 bases, with 12 bases spanning the gap. The CDR3 totals 13 residues. CDR3 loop: CASSPRGYYEQYF. DNA for the CDR3: TGTGCCAGCAGCCCCCGGGGGTACTACGAGCAGTACTTC.

The chain's CDR3 is CASSLLISRNEQFF. DNA of the CDR3: TGTGCCAGCAGCTTACTGATTAGCCGGAATGAGCAGTTCTTC. V gene TRBV7-9 combines with J gene TRBJ2-1, with D unresolved. Trimming cost V 2 bases and J 7 bases, with 12 bases left between them. The CDR3 runs 14 residues. Germline-derived CDR1 and CDR2 are SEHNR and FQNEAQ (reference sequence).

The chain couples TRBV6-5 to TRBJ1-5; weak D call: TRBD1 (6 bases). The CDR3 covers 14 residues. Germline values: CDR1 MNHEY, CDR2 SVGAGI. V lost 7 bases, J lost 3 bases, and 13 bases lay in between. The CDR3 region has the DNA TGTGCCAGCAACTCTCAGGGGCCCAATCAGCCCCAGCATTTT. Amino acid sequence: CASNSQGPNQPQHF.

CDR3 sequence: CASSLSPTGRTEAFF. The CDR3 coding sequence is TGCGCCAGCAGCTTGTCCCCGACAGGGCGAACTGAAGCTTTCTTT. The genes are TRBV5-1 and TRBJ1-1, with 7 bases matching TRBD1. The CDR3 totals 15 residues. CDR1 is SGHRS, CDR2 YFSETQ, per germline. V dropped 1 base and J dropped 5; count of bases not matched to a gene: 8. Combining the CDR3 with reference TRBV5-1 and TRBJ1-1 gives the whole variable domain KAGVTQTPRYLIKTRGQQVTLSCSPISGHRSVSWYQQTPGQGLQFLFEYFSETQRNKGNFPGRFSGRQFSNSRSEMNVSTLELGDSALYLCASSLSPTGRTEAFFGQGTRLTVV.

This clone was recorded only once. The chain combines TRBV28 with TRBJ1-5, with 11 bases fitting TRBD1. This CDR3 is 15 amino acids long. Germline V gene lookup returns CDR1 MDHEN and CDR2 SYDVKM. V was clipped by 2 bases and J by 7 bases; unmatched bases: 4. CDR3 sequence (DNA): TGTGCCAGCAGTTTAAGGACAGGGGGCGACCAGCCCCAGCATTTT. Protein: CASSLRTGGDQPQHF.

In this sample, this clone turned up a few times. The rearrangement joins TRBV7-2 to TRBJ2-7; 7 nucleotides align to TRBD2. This CDR3 region has 16 residues. The germline CDR1 and CDR2 sequences are SGHTA and FQGNSA. Trimming cost V 2 bases and J 3 bases; bases outside gene matches: 10. The CDR3 sequence is CASSLPPSGIIYEQYF. CDR3 nucleotide sequence: TGTGCCAGCAGCTTACCTCCCAGCGGGATAATCTACGAGCAGTACTTC.